Sample share makes the clone carrying this T cell receptor (beta chain) medium-sized. The sample comes from a study of blood T cell repertoires in COVID-19. Study as a whole: PBMCs, B-cell-depleted T cells, or T cells were the source of the cDNA or gDNA that made up the material.

J gave up 6 bases and V 5 bases, and 2 bases lay outside the gene matches. Germline V gene data show CDR1 as SEHNR and CDR2 as FQNEAQ (reference sequence). The CDR3 covers 15 residues. Authors' processing steps: Using reference gene primer amplification, nucleated cell counts were estimated. Assay used: immunoSEQ multiplex PCR; TCRdb lists only in-frame clones, some missing. V and J calls and clone size are given by that table; D and trimming were obtained from the DNA. The sample consists of more than 60,000 clones, more than 75% of them appearing once. Specimen: peripheral blood. This chain uses TRBV7-9 with TRBJ2-3; TRBD2 aligns across 16 bases. This sequence was found in a woman aged 80 or older with acute or convalescent COVID-19. CDR3 amino acids: CASSMGLAGGDTQYF. CDR3 DNA: TGTGCCAGCAGCATGGGACTAGCGGGAGGGGATACGCAGTATTTT. The variable domain in full, completed from reference TRBV7-9 and TRBJ2-3, reads DTGVSQNPRHKITKRGQNVTFRCDPISEHNRLYWYRQTLGQGPEFLTYFQNEAQLEKSRLLSDRFSAERPKGSFSTLEIQRTEQGDSAMYLCASSMGLAGGDTQYFGPGTRLTVL.